The 22 T cell receptor beta chains reported below all come from one sample, sequenced in a study of blood T cells in healthy people across ages. It was with a sample-barcoded 5' primer and a J-beta primer mix that a second PCR of roughly 6 to 12 cycles was run. TCRdb reanalysed the 5' RACE reads using MiXCR and keeps one entry per CDR3 protein. The table records 1.8 million or so distinct CDR3 sequences, roughly two fifths of them present only once. Sequenced input: blood. Receptors were obtained from a human donor in good health.

This clonotype has a handful of counts. The V gene is TRBV27, the J gene TRBJ2-1, with 10 bases aligning to TRBD1. The CDR3 loop spans 13 amino acids. V was pared by 6 bases and J by 8 bases, with 4 bases of the junction left unmatched. Germline V gene data show CDR1 as MNHEY and CDR2 as SMNVEV (reference sequence). CDR3 region: CASSPDRGYEQFF. The CDR3 DNA follows: TGTGCCAGCAGCCCGGACAGGGGGTATGAGCAGTTCTTC.

V and J are TRBV2 and TRBJ1-2; 10 bases are a match to TRBD1. Trimming at V came to 7 bases and at J to 5 bases, leaving 16 bases not matched to a gene. CDR1 and CDR2 from the germline V gene are SNHLY and FYNNEI. This CDR3 has 17 residues. The CDR3 protein is CASTYNPGQGLFYGYTF. The CDR3 nucleotides read TGTGCCAGCACCTATAATCCGGGACAGGGGTTGTTTTATGGCTACACCTTC.

This chain joins TRBV2 and TRBJ1-2, with TRBD1 matching over 7 bases. The V gene end was trimmed by 8 bases and the J gene end by 5 bases; junction bases not matched to a gene: 11. Germline V gives CDR1 SNHLY, CDR2 FYNNEI. The CDR3 covers 14 residues. In DNA form, the CDR3 reads TGTGCCAGCTCGCGGGACAGCCTACGGTATGGCTACACCTTC. This translates into CASSRDSLRYGYTF.

The chain uses TRBV10-3 and TRBJ2-1; no clear D gene. Germline assignment: CDR1 ENHRY and CDR2 SYGVKD. V gave up 4 bases and J gave up 6 bases, with 10 bases separating them. This CDR3 contains 13 residues. DNA for the CDR3: TGTGCCATCAGTGTTACCACCCGCAATGAGCAGTTCTTC. It translates to CAISVTTRNEQFF.

The V and J genes are TRBV5-5 and TRBJ2-7; D is unresolved. The CDR3 covers 13 residues. Germline V gene lookup returns CDR1 SGHKS and CDR2 YYEKEE (reference sequence). Between the trimmed V and J ends, which lost 4 bases and 3 bases, there was a span of 11 bases. The CDR3 region has the DNA TGTGCCAGCAGCGGCTCCAGGCTCTACGAGCAGTACTTC. Translation: CASSGSRLYEQYF.

Ten or more counts support this clonotype. The V call is TRBV7-2, the J call TRBJ2-5, with 9 bases that match TRBD2. From germline, CDR1 is SGHTA and CDR2 FQGNSA. The length of the CDR3 is 15 residues. The trim removed 3 bases at V and 4 bases at J, leaving 6 bases unmatched. CDR3 region: CASSFQRGEGETQYF. The CDR3 bases are TGTGCCAGCAGCTTCCAGCGGGGGGAGGGAGAGACCCAGTACTTC. Complete variable domain (other parts from reference TRBV7-2 and TRBJ2-5): GAGVSQSPSNKVTEKGKDVELRCDPISGHTALYWYRQSLGQGLEFLIYFQGNSAPDKSGLPSDRFSAERTGGSVSTLTIQRTQQEDSAVYLCASSFQRGEGETQYFGPGTRLLVL.

The V and J genes are TRBV27 and TRBJ1-2; the D gene is possibly TRBD1 (6 bases). Trimming removed 5 bases at V and 7 bases at J, with 17 bases between. CDR1 MNHEY and CDR2 SMNVEV come from the germline V gene (reference sequence). CDR3 length: 14 residues. CDR3 in DNA: TGTGCCAGCAGTATACAGGGTCGGGGTGGTGGCTACACCTTC. Translated: CASSIQGRGGGYTF.

The DNA for the CDR3 is TGTGCCACCAGCACCTTTCAGGGGGCGATTAGAGAGACCCAGTACTTC. Protein: CATSTFQGAIRETQYF. The chain employs TRBV15 and TRBJ2-5; 8 bases are shared with TRBD1. The V and J ends lost 4 bases and 4 bases, in that order; junction bases with no gene match: 11. There are 16 residues in the CDR3. CDR1 is LNHNV, CDR2 YYDKDF, per germline (reference sequence). The entire variable domain, with the rest obtained from reference TRBV15 and TRBJ2-5, is as follows: DAMVIQNPRYQVTQFGKPVTLSCSQTLNHNVMYWYQQKSSQAPKLLFHYYDKDFNNEADTPDNFQSRRPNTSFCFLDIRSPGLGDTAMYLCATSTFQGAIRETQYFGPGTRLLVL.

J is TRBJ2-1 and V is TRBV25-1; a weak D match, TRBD2 (7 bases). Germline V CDR1 and CDR2: MGHDK, SYGVNS. The V end was cut by 7 bases, the J end by 9 bases, with 19 bases between. CDR3 length: 14 residues. CDR3 residues: CASTRGGASGEQFF. In DNA, the CDR3 is TGTGCCAGCACGAGGGGGGGGGCTTCGGGTGAGCAGTTCTTC.

The rearrangement uses TRBV7-2 and TRBJ2-5; TRBD1 aligns across 8 bases. This CDR3 is built from 17 residues. Per the germline V gene, CDR1 is SGHTA and CDR2 is FQGNSA. The junction had 12 bases not matched to a gene; V was cut back by 1 base and J by 5 bases. Written as DNA, the CDR3 is TGTGCCAGCAGCTTAGAAAGTCCCGGCAGGGGGCGTGAGACCCAGTACTTC. Translating it yields CASSLESPGRGRETQYF. The full variable domain, its missing parts supplied by reference TRBV7-2 and TRBJ2-5, is GAGVSQSPSNKVTEKGKDVELRCDPISGHTALYWYRQSLGQGLEFLIYFQGNSAPDKSGLPSDRFSAERTGGSVSTLTIQRTQQEDSAVYLCASSLESPGRGRETQYFGPGTRLLVL.

The chain uses TRBV12-3 or TRBV12-4 and TRBJ2-7, with TRBD2 matching over 11 bases. This CDR3 contains 14 residues. J was trimmed by 3 bases and V by 5 bases; bases with no gene match: 3. CDR3 residues: CASSRLAGNYEQYF. Written as DNA, the CDR3 is TGTGCCAGCAGTCGACTAGCGGGGAACTACGAGCAGTACTTC.

V usage is TRBV7-8 and J usage is TRBJ2-3, with 7 bases that match TRBD2. This CDR3 is built from 16 residues. Trimming removed 5 bases from V and 0 bases from J; junction bases left unmatched: 8. Germline CDR1 reads SGHVS; CDR2 reads FQNEAQ. The CDR3 is CASSTPGTTSTDTQYF. For the CDR3, the DNA is TGTGCCAGCAGCACCCCGGGGACTACTAGCACAGATACGCAGTATTTT.

To note about this clonotype: A read error may account for a junction end that differs from germline. This chain links TRBV6-6 with TRBJ1-2, with TRBD1 matching 8 bases. Looked up from germline, CDR1 is MNHNY and CDR2 is SVGAGI (reference sequence). CDR3 length equals 14 residues. The DNA of the CDR3 is TGTGCCAACAGTTACAGCGACAGGGGTTATGGCTACACCTTC. It is translated as CANSYSDRGYGYTF.

This rearrangement joins TRBV5-1 to TRBJ2-1, with D perhaps matching TRBD1 or TRBD2 (6 bases each). The germline V gene has CDR1 SGHRS and CDR2 YFSETQ. This CDR3 has 14 amino acids. Trimming took off 3 bases at V and 7 bases at J, with 14 bases between the two ends. CDR3 sequence reads: CASSSWGAENEQFF. The DNA for the CDR3 is TGCGCCAGCAGCTCCTGGGGGGCCGAGAATGAGCAGTTCTTC.

The rearrangement joins TRBV7-2 to TRBJ2-1; D is perhaps TRBD1 (6 bases). V was cut by 3 bases and J by 3 bases, with 18 bases left in between. Germline CDR1 and CDR2: SGHTA and FQGNSA. This CDR3 has 17 residues. As DNA, the CDR3 is TGTGCCAGCAGCTTTTCGATCGGCACAGGGTACTACAATGAGCAGTTCTTC. This sequence encodes CASSFSIGTGYYNEQFF.

The rearrangement uses TRBV10-2 and TRBJ2-2, with 10 positions matching TRBD2. V was pared by 8 bases and J by 3 bases, with 3 bases of the junction left unmatched. This CDR3 spans 14 amino acids. Germline CDR1 and CDR2: WSHSY and SAAADI. The DNA of the CDR3 is TGCGCCAGCGGTAGCGGGGGGCACACCGGGGAGCTGTTTTTT. Translating gives CASGSGGHTGELFF.

This chain uses TRBV20-1 with TRBJ1-2; 8 bases are shared with TRBD1. The V gene end was trimmed by 0 bases and the J gene end by 8 bases; junction bases not matched to a gene: 14. This CDR3 is 16 amino acids long. CDR1 DFQATT and CDR2 SNEGSKA come from the germline V gene (reference sequence). Written as DNA, the CDR3 is TGCAGTGCTAGAGACTCGGGACAGGTTCTTCTGGGGGGCTACACCTTC. It translates to CSARDSGQVLLGGYTF.

This chain links TRBV2 with TRBJ1-1; unclear D gene. Trimming took 6 bases from V and 4 from J, leaving 9 bases between them. CDR3 size: 12 residues. Germline CDR1 is SNHLY and CDR2 is FYNNEI. This CDR3 is CASRGRLTEAFF. CDR3 DNA sequence: TGTGCCAGCAGGGGAAGGCTCACTGAAGCTTTCTTT. Based on the CDR3 plus reference TRBV2 and TRBJ1-1, the full variable domain is EPEVTQTPSHQVTQMGQEVILRCVPISNHLYFYWYRQILGQKVEFLVSFYNNEISEKSEIFDDQFSVERPDGSNFTLKIRSTKLEDSAMYFCASRGRLTEAFFGQGTRLTVV.

In this sample, this clonotype turned up many times. The rearrangement joins TRBV6-6 to TRBJ1-2; D gene unclear. Trimming left V 2 bases short and J 5 bases short, with 12 bases between. The CDR3 has 14 residues. From germline, CDR1 is MNHNY and CDR2 SVGAGI (reference sequence). The CDR3 region has the DNA TGTGCCAGCAGTTACGTGGATCCTGGTTATGGCTACACCTTC. The encoded protein is CASSYVDPGYGYTF.

The chain has TRBV4-1 and TRBJ2-1, with D perhaps matching TRBD2 (6 bases). V lost 0 bases, J lost 5 bases, and 14 bases lay in between. This CDR3 has 16 amino acids. Germline lookup yields CDR1 MGHRA and CDR2 YSYEKL. Here the CDR3 DNA reads TGCGCCAGCAGCCAAGAAGGCCGGGGGAGAGACAATGAGCAGTTCTTC. Protein sequence: CASSQEGRGRDNEQFF.

The J gene is TRBJ2-7, the V gene TRBV2; 7 bases are shared with TRBD2. The DNA end lines up better with TRBJ2-5; the J call may be wrong. The CDR3 runs 13 residues. CDR1 SNHLY and CDR2 FYNNEI come from the germline V gene. CDR3 sequence reads: CASQGLVEETQYF. The CDR3 nucleotides read TGTGCCAGCCAAGGACTAGTTGAGGAGACCCAGTACTTC.

This clonotype showed up just a few times. V usage is TRBV7-2 and J usage is TRBJ1-4; perhaps TRBD1 as D (6 bases). The length of the CDR3 is 16 residues. CDR1 is SGHTA, CDR2 FQGNSA, per germline. V lost 5 bases to trimming and J lost 9 bases, with 22 bases between them. DNA of the CDR3: TGTGCCAGCAGCCCGAGGAGAGGGGGAACCACTCAAAAACTGTTTTTT. It specifies CASSPRRGGTTQKLFF.